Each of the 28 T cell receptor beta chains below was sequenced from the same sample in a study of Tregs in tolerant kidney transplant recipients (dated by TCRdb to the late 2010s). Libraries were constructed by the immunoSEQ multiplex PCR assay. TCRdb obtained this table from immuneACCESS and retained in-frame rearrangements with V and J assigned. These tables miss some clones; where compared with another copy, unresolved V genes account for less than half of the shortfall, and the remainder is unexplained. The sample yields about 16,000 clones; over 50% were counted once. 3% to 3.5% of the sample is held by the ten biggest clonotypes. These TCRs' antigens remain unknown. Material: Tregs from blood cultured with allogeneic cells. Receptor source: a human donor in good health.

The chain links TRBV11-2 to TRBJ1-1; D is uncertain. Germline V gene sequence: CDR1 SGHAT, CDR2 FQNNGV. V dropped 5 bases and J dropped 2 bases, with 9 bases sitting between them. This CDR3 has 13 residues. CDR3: CASSLIRNTEAFF. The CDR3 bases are TGTGCCAGCAGCCTCATCAGAAACACTGAAGCTTTCTTT.

CDR3 residues: CASSIRFGTATPATEAFF. CDR3 nucleotides: TGTGCCAGTAGTATAAGGTTCGGGACAGCGACCCCAGCCACTGAAGCTTTCTTT. This sequence joins TRBV19 and TRBJ1-1, with 7 positions matching TRBD1. This CDR3 spans 18 amino acids. The junction had 16 bases not matched to a gene; V was cut back by 2 bases and J by 4 bases. Germline values: CDR1 LNHDA, CDR2 SQIVND (reference sequence).

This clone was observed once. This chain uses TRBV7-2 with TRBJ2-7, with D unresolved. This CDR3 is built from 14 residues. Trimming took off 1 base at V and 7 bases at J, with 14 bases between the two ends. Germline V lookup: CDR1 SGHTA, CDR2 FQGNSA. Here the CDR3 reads CASSLDRRVREQYF. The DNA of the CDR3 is TGTGCCAGCAGCTTAGATCGACGGGTAAGGGAGCAGTACTTC.

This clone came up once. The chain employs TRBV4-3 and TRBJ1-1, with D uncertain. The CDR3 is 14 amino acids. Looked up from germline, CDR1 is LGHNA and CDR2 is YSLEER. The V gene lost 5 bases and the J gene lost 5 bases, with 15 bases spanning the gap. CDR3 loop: CASSSKATRTEAFF. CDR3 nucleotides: TGCGCCAGCAGCTCGAAGGCCACTAGGACTGAAGCTTTCTTT.

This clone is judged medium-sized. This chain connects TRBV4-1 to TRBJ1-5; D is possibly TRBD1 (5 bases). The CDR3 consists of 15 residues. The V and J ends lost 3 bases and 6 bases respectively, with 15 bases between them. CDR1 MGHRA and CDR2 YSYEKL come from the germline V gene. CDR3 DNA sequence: TGCGCCAGCAGCCAGCCGACAGAGCGGCGTCAGCCCCAGCATTTT. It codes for CASSQPTERRQPQHF.

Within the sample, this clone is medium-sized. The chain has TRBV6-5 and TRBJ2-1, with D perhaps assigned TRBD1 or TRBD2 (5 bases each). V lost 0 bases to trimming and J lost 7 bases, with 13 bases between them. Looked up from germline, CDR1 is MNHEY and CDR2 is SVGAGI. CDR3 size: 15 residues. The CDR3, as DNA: TGTGCCAGCAGTTACTCAAGCACGGGACGAAATGAGCAGTTCTTC. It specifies CASSYSSTGRNEQFF.

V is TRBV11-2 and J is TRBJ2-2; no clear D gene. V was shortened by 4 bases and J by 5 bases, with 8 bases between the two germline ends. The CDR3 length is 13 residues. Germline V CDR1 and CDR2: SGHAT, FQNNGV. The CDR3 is CASSSVLTGELFF. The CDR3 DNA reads TGTGCCAGCAGCTCGGTTTTAACCGGGGAGCTGTTTTTT.

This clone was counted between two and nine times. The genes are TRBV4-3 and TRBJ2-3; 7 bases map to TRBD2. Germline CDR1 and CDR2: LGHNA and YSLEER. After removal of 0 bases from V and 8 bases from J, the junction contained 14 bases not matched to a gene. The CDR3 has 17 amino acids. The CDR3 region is CASSQEGSWGGLRTQYF. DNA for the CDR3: TGCGCCAGCAGCCAAGAAGGGTCCTGGGGAGGGCTTCGTACGCAGTATTTT.

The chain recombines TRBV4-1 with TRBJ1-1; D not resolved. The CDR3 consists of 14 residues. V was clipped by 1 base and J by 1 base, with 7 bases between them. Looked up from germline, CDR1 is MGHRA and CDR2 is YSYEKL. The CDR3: CASSQGGSNTEAFF. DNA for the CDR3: TGCGCCAGCAGCCAAGGAGGATCGAACACTGAAGCTTTCTTT.

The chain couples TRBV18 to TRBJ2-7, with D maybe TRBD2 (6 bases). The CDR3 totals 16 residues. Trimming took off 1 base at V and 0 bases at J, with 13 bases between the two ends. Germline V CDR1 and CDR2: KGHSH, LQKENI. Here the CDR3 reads CASSPLAGGISYEQYF. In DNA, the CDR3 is TGTGCCAGCTCACCACTCGCCGGGGGTATCTCCTACGAGCAGTACTTC.

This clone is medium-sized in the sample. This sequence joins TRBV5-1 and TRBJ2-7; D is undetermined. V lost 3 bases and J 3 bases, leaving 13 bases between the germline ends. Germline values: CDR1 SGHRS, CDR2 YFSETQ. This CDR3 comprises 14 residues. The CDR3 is CASSSSGLVYEQYF. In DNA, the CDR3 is TGCGCCAGCAGCTCCTCCGGGTTAGTCTACGAGCAGTACTTC.

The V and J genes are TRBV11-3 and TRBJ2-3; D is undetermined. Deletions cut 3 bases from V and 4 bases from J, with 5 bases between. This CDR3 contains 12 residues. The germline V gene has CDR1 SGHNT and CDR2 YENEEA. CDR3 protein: CASSFVADTQYF. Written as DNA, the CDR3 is TGTGCCAGCAGCTTTGTGGCAGATACGCAGTATTTT.

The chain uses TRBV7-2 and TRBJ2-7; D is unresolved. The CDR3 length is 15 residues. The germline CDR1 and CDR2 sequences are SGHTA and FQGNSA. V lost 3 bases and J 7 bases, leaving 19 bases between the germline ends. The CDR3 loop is CASSLYRSTAGEQYF. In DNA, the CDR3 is TGTGCCAGCAGCTTGTATAGGTCCACCGCCGGTGAGCAGTACTTC. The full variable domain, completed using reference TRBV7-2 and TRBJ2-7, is GAGVSQSPSNKVTEKGKDVELRCDPISGHTALYWYRQSLGQGLEFLIYFQGNSAPDKSGLPSDRFSAERTGGSVSTLTIQRTQQEDSAVYLCASSLYRSTAGEQYFGPGTRLTVT.

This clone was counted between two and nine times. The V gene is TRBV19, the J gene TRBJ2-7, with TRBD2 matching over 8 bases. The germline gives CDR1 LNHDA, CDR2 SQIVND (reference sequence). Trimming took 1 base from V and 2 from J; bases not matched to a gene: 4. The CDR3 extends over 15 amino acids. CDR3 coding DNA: TGTGCCAGTAGTATAGGGCCGGGACTAGCCTACGAGCAGTACTTC. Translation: CASSIGPGLAYEQYF.

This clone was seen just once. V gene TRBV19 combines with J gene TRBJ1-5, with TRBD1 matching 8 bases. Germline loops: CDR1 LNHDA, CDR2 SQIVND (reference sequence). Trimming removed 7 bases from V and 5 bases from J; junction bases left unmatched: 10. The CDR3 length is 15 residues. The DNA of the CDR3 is TGTGCCAGTAAGGTTTGGGGGACAGGTGATCAGCCCCAGCATTTT. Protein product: CASKVWGTGDQPQHF.

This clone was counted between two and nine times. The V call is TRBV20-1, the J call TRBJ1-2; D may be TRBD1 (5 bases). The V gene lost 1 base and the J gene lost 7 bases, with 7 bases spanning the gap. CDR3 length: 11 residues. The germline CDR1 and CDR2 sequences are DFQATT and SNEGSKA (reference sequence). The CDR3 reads CSARVRGGYTF. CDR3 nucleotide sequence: TGCAGTGCTAGAGTTAGGGGTGGCTACACCTTC.

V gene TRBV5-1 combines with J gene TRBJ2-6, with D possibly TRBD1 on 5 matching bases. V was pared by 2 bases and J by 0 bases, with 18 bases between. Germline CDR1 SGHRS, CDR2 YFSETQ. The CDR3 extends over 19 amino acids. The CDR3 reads CASSLSRQGEFSGANVLTF. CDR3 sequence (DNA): TGCGCCAGCAGCTTAAGCCGCCAGGGTGAGTTCTCTGGGGCCAACGTCCTGACTTTC.

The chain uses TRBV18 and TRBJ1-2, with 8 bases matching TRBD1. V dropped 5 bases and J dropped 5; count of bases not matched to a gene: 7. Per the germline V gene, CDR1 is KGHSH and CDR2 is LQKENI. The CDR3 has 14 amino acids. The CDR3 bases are TGTGCCAGCTCAACTATGACAGGGGTGTATGGCTACACCTTC. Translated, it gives CASSTMTGVYGYTF.

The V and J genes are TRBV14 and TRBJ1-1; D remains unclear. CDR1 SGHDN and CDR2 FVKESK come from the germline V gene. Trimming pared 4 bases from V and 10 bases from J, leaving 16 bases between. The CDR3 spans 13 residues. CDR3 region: CASSRGTPLSAFF. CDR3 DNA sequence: TGTGCCAGCAGCCGAGGAACCCCGTTATCAGCTTTCTTT.

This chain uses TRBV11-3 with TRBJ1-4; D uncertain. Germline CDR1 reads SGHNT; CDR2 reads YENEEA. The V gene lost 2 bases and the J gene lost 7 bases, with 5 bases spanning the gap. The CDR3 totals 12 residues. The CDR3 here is CASSLHGEKLFF. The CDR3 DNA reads TGTGCCAGCAGCTTACACGGTGAAAAACTGTTTTTT. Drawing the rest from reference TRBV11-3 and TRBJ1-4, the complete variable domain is EAGVVQSPRYKIIEKKQPVAFWCNPISGHNTLYWYLQNLGQGPELLIRYENEEAVDDSQLPKDRFSAERLKGVDSTLKIQPAELGDSAVYLCASSLHGEKLFFGSGTQLSVL.

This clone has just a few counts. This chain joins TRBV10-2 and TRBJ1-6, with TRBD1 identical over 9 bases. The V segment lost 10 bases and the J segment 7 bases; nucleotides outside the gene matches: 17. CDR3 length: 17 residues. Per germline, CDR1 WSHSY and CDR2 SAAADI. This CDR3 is CATGGKTGGGENSPLHF. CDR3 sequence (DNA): TGCGCCACCGGAGGGAAGACAGGGGGGGGAGAGAATTCACCCCTCCACTTT.

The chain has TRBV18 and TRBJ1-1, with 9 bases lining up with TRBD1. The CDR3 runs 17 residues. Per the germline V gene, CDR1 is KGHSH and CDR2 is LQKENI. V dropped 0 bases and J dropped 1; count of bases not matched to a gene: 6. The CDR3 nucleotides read TGTGCCAGCTCACCACCGGGACAGGGAGGGAAGAACACTGAAGCTTTCTTT. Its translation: CASSPPGQGGKNTEAFF.

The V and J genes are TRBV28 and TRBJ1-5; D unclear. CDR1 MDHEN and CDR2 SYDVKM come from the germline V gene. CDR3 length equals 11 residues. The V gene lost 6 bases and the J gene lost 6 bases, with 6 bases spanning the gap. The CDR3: CASSHGQPQHF. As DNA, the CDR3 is TGTGCCAGCAGCCACGGTCAGCCCCAGCATTTT.

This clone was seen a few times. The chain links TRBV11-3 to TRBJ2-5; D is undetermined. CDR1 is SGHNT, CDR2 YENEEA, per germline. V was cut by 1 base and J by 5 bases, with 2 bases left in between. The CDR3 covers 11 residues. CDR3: CASSLGETQYF. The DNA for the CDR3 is TGTGCCAGCAGCTTAGGCGAGACCCAGTACTTC.

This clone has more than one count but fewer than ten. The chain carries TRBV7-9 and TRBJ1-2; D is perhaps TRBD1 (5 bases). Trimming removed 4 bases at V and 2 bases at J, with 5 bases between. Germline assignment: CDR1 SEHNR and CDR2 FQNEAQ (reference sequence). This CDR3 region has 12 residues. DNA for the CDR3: TGTGCCAGCAGCTGGGACAACTATGGCTACACCTTC. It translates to CASSWDNYGYTF.

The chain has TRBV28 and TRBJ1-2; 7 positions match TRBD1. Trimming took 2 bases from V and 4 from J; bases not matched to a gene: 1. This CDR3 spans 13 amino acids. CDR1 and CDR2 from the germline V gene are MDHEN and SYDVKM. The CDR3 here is CASSLTGVYGYTF. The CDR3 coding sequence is TGTGCCAGCAGTTTAACAGGGGTCTATGGCTACACCTTC.

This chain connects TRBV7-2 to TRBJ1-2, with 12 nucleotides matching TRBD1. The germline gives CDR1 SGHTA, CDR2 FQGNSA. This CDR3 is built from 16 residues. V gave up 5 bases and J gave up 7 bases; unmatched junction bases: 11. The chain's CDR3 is CASSARRGQGAFGYTF. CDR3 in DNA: TGTGCCAGCAGCGCCAGGAGGGGACAGGGGGCGTTTGGCTACACCTTC.

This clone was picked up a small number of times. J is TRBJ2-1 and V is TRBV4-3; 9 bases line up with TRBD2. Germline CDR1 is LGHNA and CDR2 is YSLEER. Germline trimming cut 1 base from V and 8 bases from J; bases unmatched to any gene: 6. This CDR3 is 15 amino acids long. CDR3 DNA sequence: TGCGCCAGCAGCCAAGGCGGGAGGGCCATCGATGAGCAGTTCTTC. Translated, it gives CASSQGGRAIDEQFF.